What follows are 9 T cell receptor beta chains derived from one specimen sequenced in a study of shared clonotypes between healthy human individuals (dated by TCRdb to about 2020). The library was prepared using the immunoSEQ multiplex PCR assay. TCRdb provides this immuneACCESS table in a form limited to in-frame rearrangements. Some clones are lacking; in checked studies, under half of them reflect an unresolved V gene, and why the rest are absent is not known. Within this sample are 1.5 million to 2.5 million clones, with approximately 94% of them counted one time only. The top ten constitute 1% to 1.5% of the sample. For the CD8 naive samples, CD45RO-negative cells were positively selected for CCR7, yielding a CD45RA+CCR7+ population from which TemRA cells were excluded. The source material was naive CD8+ T cells sorted from blood. What this sample's cell subset or site label stands for: CD45RA+CCR7+. Receptors were obtained from a man younger than 30 in good health.

The J gene is TRBJ2-7, the V gene TRBV19; D is uncertain. The length of the CDR3 is 12 residues. The germline CDR1 and CDR2 sequences are LNHDA and SQIVND (reference sequence). Between the trimmed V and J ends, which lost 8 bases and 0 bases, there was a span of 8 bases. For the CDR3, the DNA is TGTGCCAGTGTCAGCTCCTCCTACGAGCAGTACTTC. Residues: CASVSSSYEQYF.

Regarding this clone: At the DNA level, this CDR3 is encoded by other sequences in the same sample as well. The rearrangement joins TRBV13 to TRBJ1-1; tentative D call: TRBD1 (5 bases). Germline V gives CDR1 PRHDT, CDR2 FYEKMQ (reference sequence). V lost 0 bases and J lost 0, with 5 bases in between. The CDR3 loop spans 14 amino acids. The DNA of the CDR3 is TGTGCCAGCAGCTTAGGACAGGTGAACACTGAAGCTTTCTTT. Translation: CASSLGQVNTEAFF.

The chain carries TRBV10-3 and TRBJ2-7; D uncertain. Germline V gene sequence: CDR1 ENHRY, CDR2 SYGVKD. The CDR3 is 11 residues long. V gave up 7 bases and J gave up 2 bases, with 6 bases separating them. The CDR3 reads CAIKDTYEQYF. The DNA for the CDR3 is TGTGCCATCAAAGACACCTACGAGCAGTACTTC.

The chain has TRBV30 and TRBJ2-1; possible D gene TRBD2, 5 bases. Trimming took 2 bases from V and 6 from J, leaving 11 bases between them. Germline-derived CDR1 and CDR2 are GTSNPN and SVGIG (reference sequence). CDR3 length equals 13 residues. Here the CDR3 reads CAWSSGVLNEQFF. The DNA of the CDR3 is TGTGCCTGGAGTAGCGGCGTCCTCAATGAGCAGTTCTTC.

This sequence joins TRBV5-6 and TRBJ2-7, with a tentative D call TRBD1 (5 bases). This CDR3 contains 14 residues. Germline loops: CDR1 SGHDT, CDR2 YYEEEE. The V end lost 4 bases, the J end lost 2 bases, and 13 bases lay between the germline ends. The CDR3 region has the DNA TGTGCCAGCAGCGTTATAGAGACAGCCTACGAGCAGTACTTC. Translating it yields CASSVIETAYEQYF. Looking up the rest from reference TRBV5-6 and TRBJ2-7 gives the full variable domain: DAGVTQSPTHLIKTRGQQVTLRCSPKSGHDTVSWYQQALGQGPQFIFQYYEEEERQRGNFPDRFSGHQFPNYSSELNVNALLLGDSALYLCASSVIETAYEQYFGPGTRLTVT.

About this clone itself: This specimen includes other DNA sequences encoding the same CDR3. V gene TRBV5-6 combines with J gene TRBJ2-5; D remains ambiguous. Germline CDR1 is SGHDT and CDR2 is YYEEEE. The length of the CDR3 is 12 residues. Trimming stripped 1 base from V and 5 bases from J, with 6 bases between. The CDR3 reads CASSLLEETQYF. The CDR3 coding sequence is TGTGCCAGCAGCTTGTTGGAGGAGACCCAGTACTTC.

This sequence joins TRBV4-3 and TRBJ2-7; possibly TRBD2 for D (7 bases). V lost 0 bases, J lost 4 bases, and 19 bases lay in between. CDR3 length: 17 residues. Germline CDR1 reads LGHNA; CDR2 reads YSLEER. The CDR3 region is CASSQDLGGGTLYEQYF. The DNA for the CDR3 is TGCGCCAGCAGCCAAGACCTGGGGGGGGGCACTTTGTACGAGCAGTACTTC.

The CDR3 DNA is TGTGCCACCAGCAGTCCCCGCGGGCCGTCCTACAATGAGCAGTTCTTC. Its protein product is CATSSPRGPSYNEQFF. The genes are TRBV15 and TRBJ2-1, with a possible D match to TRBD2 (5 bases). The CDR3 runs 16 residues. Looked up from germline, CDR1 is LNHNV and CDR2 is YYDKDF (reference sequence). The V end lost 3 bases, the J end lost 1 base, and 13 bases lay between the germline ends.

This sequence joins TRBV2 and TRBJ1-5; D is ambiguous. Trimming took 11 bases from V and 1 from J, leaving 12 bases between them. This CDR3 is 13 amino acids long. From germline, CDR1 is SNHLY and CDR2 FYNNEI. The CDR3 spells CAGREESNQPQHF. In nucleotides, the CDR3 is TGTGCCGGGCGGGAGGAAAGCAATCAGCCCCAGCATTTT.